This is a list of T cell receptor beta chains from one sample in a study of T cell repertoires in aging, cancer and after chemotherapy. MiXCR, run by TCRdb on the multiplex PCR reads, gives a single entry per CDR3 protein. The table includes around 720 distinct CDR3 sequences, roughly 24% detected once. Sequencing was performed on blood. These receptors were taken from a human donor with a solid tumor. CDR3s include the opening cysteine and the closing phenylalanine or tryptophan. The order of the fields is clone size, D gene, J gene, V gene, CDR3 protein, CDR3 DNA. A D gene is named only where the DNA matches it firmly. Only some rows state a clone size, as once, few, many or a class for expanded clones.

- - TRBJ2-1 TRBV14 CASGPSRYEQFF TGTGCCAGCGGCCCCTCACGTTATGAGCAGTTCTTC
- - TRBJ1-6 TRBV19 CASSIQGGPLHF TGTGCCAGTAGTATTCAGGGTGGACCCCTCCACTTT
medium-sized - TRBJ1-2 TRBV19 CASSIRDYGYTF TGTGCCAGTAGTATACGGGACTATGGCTACACCTTC
- TRBD1 TRBJ1-2 TRBV24-1 CATSPRDRANYGYTF TGTGCCACCAGCCCCCGGGACAGGGCTAACTATGGCTACACCTTC
- - TRBJ1-5 TRBV10-1 CASSELTWGPQHF TGCGCCAGCAGTGAGCTTACTTGGGGGCCCCAGCATTTT
medium-sized - TRBJ1-6 TRBV6-5 CASTPRDRNSPLHF TGTGCCAGCACCCCCCGCGACAGAAATTCACCCCTCCACTTT
large - TRBJ1-5 TRBV6-6 CASSYYGNQPQHF TGTGCCAGCAGTTACTATGGCAATCAGCCCCAGCATTTT
medium-sized - TRBJ1-2 TRBV5-4 CASSFSRSQLVGTF TGTGCCAGCAGCTTCAGCAGGTCGCAGCTGGTCGGCACCTTC
large - TRBJ2-5 TRBV7-6 CASSTTHVETQYF TGTGCCAGCAGCACAACCCATGTTGAGACCCAGTACTTC
- - TRBJ1-6 TRBV20-1 CSASQGVNSPLHF TGCAGTGCTAGTCAAGGGGTCAATTCACCCCTCCACTTT
- TRBD1 TRBJ1-1 TRBV19 CASSPGQGNTEAFF TGTGCCAGTAGTCCCGGACAGGGGAACACTGAAGCTTTCTTT
- TRBD2 TRBJ2-1 TRBV5-5 CASSSLLRLALNEQFF TGTGCCAGCAGCTCCCTTTTGAGACTAGCTTTAAATGAGCAGTTCTTC
few TRBD1 TRBJ2-2 TRBV5-1 CASSRDRASTGELFF TGCGCCAGCAGCCGCGACAGGGCCAGCACCGGGGAGCTGTTTTTT
few - TRBJ1-2 TRBV20-1 CSLRGGDGYGYTF TGCAGCCTTCGAGGGGGGGACGGGTATGGCTACACCTTC
few TRBD2 TRBJ2-7 TRBV20-1 CSARPSGRYSYEQYF TGCAGTGCTAGACCTAGCGGGAGGTACTCCTACGAGCAGTACTTC
- - TRBJ2-5 TRBV18 CASSPGQQETQYF TGTGCCAGCTCCCCCGGACAGCAAGAGACCCAGTACTTC
- - TRBJ2-7 TRBV12-3/TRBV12-4 CASSYVKQGPQTPEQYF TGTGCCAGCAGTTACGTAAAACAGGGACCGCAGACCCCCGAGCAGTACTTC
- TRBD1 TRBJ1-6 TRBV6-5 CASSDGTGSGSPLHF TGCGCCAGCAGTGACGGGACAGGAAGCGGTTCACCCCTCCACTTT
medium-sized TRBD2 TRBJ2-7 TRBV7-2 CASSPRRRGLAGDEQYF TGTGCCAGCAGCCCCCGCCGTCGAGGGCTAGCGGGGGACGAGCAGTACTTC
medium-sized - TRBJ2-7 TRBV13 CASKLGAESSYEQYF TGTGCCAGCAAACTGGGGGCGGAAAGCTCCTACGAGCAGTACTTC
- - TRBJ1-5 TRBV6-4 CARPSSLDSNQHQHF TGTGCCAGGCCTAGTAGTTTGGATAGCAATCAGCACCAGCATTTT
large TRBD2 TRBJ2-7 TRBV6-5 CASSPGRTTYEQYF TGTGCCAGCAGCCCCGGGAGGACGACCTACGAGCAGTACTTC
- - TRBJ2-3 TRBV20-1 CSARDQRTRTDTQYF TGCAGTGCTAGAGATCAGCGGACACGCACAGATACGCAGTATTTT
few TRBD2 TRBJ2-3 TRBV20-1 CSARMAGVTDTQYF TGCAGTGCTAGAATGGCGGGAGTGACAGATACGCAGTATTTT
- - TRBJ1-1 TRBV18 CASSPPSGKKNTEAFF TGTGCCAGCTCACCACCGTCGGGGAAGAAGAACACTGAAGCTTTCTTT
- - TRBJ1-5 TRBV24-1 CATSAIDRLNQPQHF TGTGCCACCAGTGCCATCGACAGATTGAATCAGCCCCAGCATTTT
- - TRBJ2-7 TRBV4-3 CASSQVGDGSYEQYF TGCGCCAGCAGCCAGGTTGGGGACGGCTCCTACGAGCAGTACTTC
medium-sized - TRBJ1-6 TRBV13 CASSTWPPLHF TGTGCCAGCAGCACGTGGCCTCCCCTCCACTTT
few - TRBJ1-1 TRBV19 CASSRETRINTEAFF TGTGCCAGTAGCCGTGAGACAAGGATTAACACTGAAGCTTTCTTT
few - TRBJ1-4 TRBV30 CAWSRMGFNEKLFF TGTGCCTGGAGCAGAATGGGATTTAATGAAAAACTGTTTTTT
once - TRBJ1-5 TRBV14 CASSQDHRQPQHF TGTGCCAGCAGCCAAGATCATCGACAGCCCCAGCATTTT
- - TRBJ2-3 TRBV20-1 CSARDSGPSTDTQYF TGCAGTGCTAGGGATTCAGGCCCAAGCACAGATACGCAGTATTTT
- TRBD1 TRBJ1-6 TRBV10-3 CAISERQGFSPLHF TGTGCCATCAGTGAGAGACAGGGATTCTCACCCCTCCACTTT
few - TRBJ1-5 TRBV6-1 CASSELGGHQPQHF TGTGCCAGCAGTGAATTGGGGGGCCATCAGCCCCAGCATTTT
large - TRBJ2-1 TRBV30 CAWRRGNVNEQFF TGTGCCTGGAGGCGAGGTAATGTCAATGAGCAGTTCTTC
few - TRBJ2-2 TRBV10-3 CAISSGPPTGELFF TGTGCCATCAGCTCGGGACCCCCAACCGGGGAGCTGTTTTTT
once TRBD1 TRBJ1-2 TRBV19 CASSLRNRGYGYTF TGTGCCAGTAGTCTCCGGAACAGGGGCTATGGCTACACCTTC
- TRBD1 TRBJ1-4 TRBV7-9 CASSRDSFGSEKLFF TGTGCCAGCAGCCGGGACAGCTTCGGTTCGGAAAAACTGTTTTTT
medium-sized TRBD1 TRBJ2-1 TRBV19 CASSIGTGDYEQFF TGTGCCAGTAGTATAGGAACAGGGGATTATGAGCAGTTCTTC
medium-sized TRBD1 TRBJ1-2 TRBV6-5 CASRQTGGGYGYTF TGTGCCAGCAGGCAAACAGGGGGTGGCTATGGCTACACCTTC
few TRBD2 TRBJ2-4 TRBV7-2 CASSLGTSGNKNIQYF TGTGCCAGCAGCTTAGGTACTAGCGGGAACAAAAACATTCAGTACTTC
- TRBD2 TRBJ2-1 TRBV5-1 CASSTRTSGNYNEQFF TGCGCCAGCAGCACGCGGACTAGCGGGAACTACAATGAGCAGTTCTTC
few - TRBJ1-2 TRBV20-1 CSARGQISSYGYTF TGCAGTGCTAGAGGACAGATCTCTTCCTATGGCTACACCTTC
- - TRBJ2-7 TRBV10-3 CASSKERPTYEQYF TGTGCCAGCAGCAAAGAACGGCCCACGTACGAGCAGTACTTC
- - TRBJ2-1 TRBV18 CASSPRLTGRGHNEQFF TGTGCCAGCTCACCACGCCTGACAGGGAGGGGGCACAATGAGCAGTTCTTC
few - TRBJ1-2 TRBV5-1 CASSLVQNYGYTF TGCGCCAGCAGCTTGGTACAAAACTATGGCTACACCTTC
- - TRBJ2-3 TRBV7-2 CASSPGSADTQYF TGTGCCAGCAGCCCGGGATCGGCAGATACGCAGTATTTT
large - TRBJ2-1 TRBV6-2/TRBV6-3 CASSQATAHEQFF TGTGCCAGCAGCCAAGCGACAGCCCATGAGCAGTTCTTC
medium-sized - TRBJ2-1 TRBV5-4 CASSPPGAKNEQFF TGTGCCAGCAGCCCCCCTGGGGCCAAGAATGAGCAGTTCTTC
large TRBD1 TRBJ2-1 TRBV6-5 CASSVGQGAVYNEQFF TGTGCCAGCAGTGTAGGACAGGGGGCCGTATACAATGAGCAGTTCTTC
- - TRBJ1-1 TRBV6-2/TRBV6-3 CASSYPGTSLNTEAFF TGTGCCAGCAGTTACCCCGGGACTTCTCTTAACACTGAAGCTTTCTTT
- - TRBJ1-2 TRBV28 CASSLAQGGYTF TGTGCCAGCAGTTTAGCCCAGGGAGGCTACACCTTC
- - TRBJ2-3 TRBV10-2 CASSKRGATDTQYF TGCGCCAGCAGTAAACGGGGGGCCACAGATACGCAGTATTTT
few TRBD1 TRBJ1-1 TRBV27 CASSLGRTGGRNTEAFF TGTGCCAGCAGTTTGGGTCGGACAGGGGGGAGGAACACTGAAGCTTTCTTT
- - TRBJ2-2 TRBV6-5 CASSTRTFTGELFF TGTGCCAGCAGTACTAGGACTTTCACCGGGGAGCTGTTTTTT
- - TRBJ1-1 TRBV7-6 CASSLAVGAEAFF TGTGCCAGCAGCTTAGCTGTAGGGGCTGAAGCTTTCTTT
few - TRBJ2-3 TRBV4-3 CASSRDGGSGDTQYF TGCGCCAGCAGTCGGGACGGAGGATCCGGAGATACGCAGTATTTT
medium-sized TRBD2 TRBJ2-2 TRBV6-6 CASQSGSNTGELFF TGTGCCAGCCAAAGCGGGAGTAACACCGGGGAGCTGTTTTTT
few - TRBJ2-2 TRBV4-3 CASSQEVTPNTGELFF TGCGCCAGCAGCCAAGAGGTTACTCCGAACACCGGGGAGCTGTTTTTT
large - TRBJ1-3 TRBV29-1 CSVEFVGRGNTIYF TGCAGCGTTGAATTCGTGGGCAGGGGAAACACCATATATTTT